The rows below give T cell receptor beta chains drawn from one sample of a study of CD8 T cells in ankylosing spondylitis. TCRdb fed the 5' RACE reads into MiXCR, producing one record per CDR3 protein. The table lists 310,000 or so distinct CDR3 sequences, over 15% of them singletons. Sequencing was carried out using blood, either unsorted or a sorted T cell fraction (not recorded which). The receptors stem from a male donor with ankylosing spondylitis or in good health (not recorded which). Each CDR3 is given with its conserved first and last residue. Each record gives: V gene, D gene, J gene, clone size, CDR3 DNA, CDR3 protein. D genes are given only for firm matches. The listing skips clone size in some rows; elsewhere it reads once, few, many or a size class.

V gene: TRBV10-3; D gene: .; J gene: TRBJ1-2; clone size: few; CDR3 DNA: TGTGCCATCAGTGAGTCCGGGAACATCTATGGCTACACCTTC; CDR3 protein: CAISESGNIYGYTF
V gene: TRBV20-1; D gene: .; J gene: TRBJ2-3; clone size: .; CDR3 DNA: TGCAGTGCCCAGGGGGCGGGAGGCGAGACAGATACGCAGTATTTT; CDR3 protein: CSAQGAGGETDTQYF
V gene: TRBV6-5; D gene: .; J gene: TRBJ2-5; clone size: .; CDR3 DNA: TGTGCCAGCAGTTACTCGGTCATGGTAGCTGGTCTAGAGACCCAGTACTTC; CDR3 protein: CASSYSVMVAGLETQYF
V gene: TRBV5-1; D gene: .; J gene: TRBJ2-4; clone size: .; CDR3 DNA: TGCGCCAGCAGCATGACAGGACCAAACATTCAGTACTTC; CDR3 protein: CASSMTGPNIQYF
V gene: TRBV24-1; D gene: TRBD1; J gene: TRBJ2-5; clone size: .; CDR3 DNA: TGTGCCACCAGTCTGACAGGGCTTCAAGAGACCCAGTACTTC; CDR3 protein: CATSLTGLQETQYF
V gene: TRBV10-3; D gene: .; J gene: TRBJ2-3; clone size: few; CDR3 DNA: TGTGCCATCAGTGAAACCATGGCAGGGTCGAAGTTGAGGACAGATACGCAGTATTTT; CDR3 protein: CAISETMAGSKLRTDTQYF
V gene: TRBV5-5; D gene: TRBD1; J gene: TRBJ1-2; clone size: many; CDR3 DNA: TGTGCCAGCAGCTTGGTGGGACAGGGCCTATATGGCTACACCTTC; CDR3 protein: CASSLVGQGLYGYTF
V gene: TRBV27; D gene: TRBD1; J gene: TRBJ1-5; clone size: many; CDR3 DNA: TGTGCCAGCAGTCCTACGGGACAGAGCAATCAGCCCCAGCATTTT; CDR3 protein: CASSPTGQSNQPQHF
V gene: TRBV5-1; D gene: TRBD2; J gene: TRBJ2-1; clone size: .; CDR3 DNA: TGCGCCAGCAGCACCGGGACTAGCGGGAGGGTCTCCGACAATGAGCAGTTCTTC; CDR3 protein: CASSTGTSGRVSDNEQFF
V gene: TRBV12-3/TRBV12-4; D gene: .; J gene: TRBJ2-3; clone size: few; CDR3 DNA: TGTGCCAGCAGTCTGGGTGGTTTCGGCACAGATACGCAGTATTTT; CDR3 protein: CASSLGGFGTDTQYF
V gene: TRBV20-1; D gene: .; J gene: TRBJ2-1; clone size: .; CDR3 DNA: TGCAGTGCTAGAGATCAGGGTTCGAATGAGCAGTTCTTC; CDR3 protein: CSARDQGSNEQFF
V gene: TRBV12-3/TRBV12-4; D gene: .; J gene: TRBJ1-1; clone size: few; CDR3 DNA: TGTGCCAGCAGACTACAGGCCTCGAACACTGAAGCTTTCTTT; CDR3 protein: CASRLQASNTEAFF
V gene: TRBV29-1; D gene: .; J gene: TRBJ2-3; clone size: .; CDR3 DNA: TGCAGCGTTGACGCGTGGGGGTCAGATACGCAGTATTTT; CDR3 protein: CSVDAWGSDTQYF
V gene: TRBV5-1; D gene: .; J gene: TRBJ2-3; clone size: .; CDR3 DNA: TGCGCCAGCAGCACTTCCACCAAAGATACGCAGTATTTT; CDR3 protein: CASSTSTKDTQYF
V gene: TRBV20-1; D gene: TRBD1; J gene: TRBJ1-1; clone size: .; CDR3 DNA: TGCAGTGCTAGAGATCGGAGGACAGGAAATGCAATGAACACTGAAGCTTTCTTT; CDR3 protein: CSARDRRTGNAMNTEAFF
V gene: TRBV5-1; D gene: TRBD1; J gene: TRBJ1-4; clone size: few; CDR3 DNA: TGCGCCAGCAGAGGGGGGACAGATGAAAAACTGTTTTTT; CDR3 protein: CASRGGTDEKLFF